The clone carrying this TCR beta chain was recorded at least ten times. The data derive from a study of patients with pleural tuberculosis. From the reads, TCRdb called clonotypes with MiXCR, one entry per CDR3 protein. The table records about 50,000 distinct CDR3 sequences, 6% to 8% of them present only once. The TCR was taken from a human donor with pleural tuberculosis.

The CDR3 region is CASSSGIPPLEQYF. The CDR3 DNA follows: TGTGCCAGCAGTAGCGGGATCCCACCCCTCGAGCAGTACTTC. The V call is TRBV28, the J call TRBJ2-7; 7 nucleotides agree with TRBD2. The V gene end was trimmed by 5 bases and the J gene end by 6 bases; junction bases not matched to a gene: 10. Germline loops: CDR1 MDHEN, CDR2 SYDVKM. The CDR3 has 14 residues. The full variable domain, completed using reference TRBV28 and TRBJ2-7, is DVKVTQSSRYLVKRTGEKVFLECVQDMDHENMFWYRQDPGLGLRLIYFSYDVKMKEKGDIPEGYSVSREKKERFSLILESASTNQTSMYLCASSSGIPPLEQYFGPGTRLTVT.